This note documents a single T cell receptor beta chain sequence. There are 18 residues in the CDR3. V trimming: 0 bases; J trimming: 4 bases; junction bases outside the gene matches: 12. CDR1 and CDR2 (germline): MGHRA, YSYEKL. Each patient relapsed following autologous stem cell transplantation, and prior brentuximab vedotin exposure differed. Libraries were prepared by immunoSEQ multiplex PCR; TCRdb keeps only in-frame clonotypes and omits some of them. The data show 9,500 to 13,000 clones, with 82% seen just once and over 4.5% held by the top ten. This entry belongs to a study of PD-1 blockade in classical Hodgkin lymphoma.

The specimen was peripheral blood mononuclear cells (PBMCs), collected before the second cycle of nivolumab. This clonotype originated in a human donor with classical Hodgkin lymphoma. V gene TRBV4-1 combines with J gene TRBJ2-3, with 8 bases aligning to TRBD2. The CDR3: CASSQDRMAGGVADTQYF. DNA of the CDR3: TGCGCCAGCAGCCAAGATAGGATGGCGGGAGGAGTAGCAGATACGCAGTATTTT.